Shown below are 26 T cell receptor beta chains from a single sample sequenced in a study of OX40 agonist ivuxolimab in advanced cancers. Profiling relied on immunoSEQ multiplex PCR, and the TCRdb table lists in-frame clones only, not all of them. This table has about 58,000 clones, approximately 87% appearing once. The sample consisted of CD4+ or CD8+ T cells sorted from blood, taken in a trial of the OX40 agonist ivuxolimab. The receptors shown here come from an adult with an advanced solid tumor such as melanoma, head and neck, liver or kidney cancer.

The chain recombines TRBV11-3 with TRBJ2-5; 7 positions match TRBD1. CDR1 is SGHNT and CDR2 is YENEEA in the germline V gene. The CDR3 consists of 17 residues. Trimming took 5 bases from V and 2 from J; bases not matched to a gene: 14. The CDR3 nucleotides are TGTGCCAGCAGCCCCCCTGATGGGCAACAGGGGCAAGAGACCCAGTACTTC. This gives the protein CASSPPDGQQGQETQYF.

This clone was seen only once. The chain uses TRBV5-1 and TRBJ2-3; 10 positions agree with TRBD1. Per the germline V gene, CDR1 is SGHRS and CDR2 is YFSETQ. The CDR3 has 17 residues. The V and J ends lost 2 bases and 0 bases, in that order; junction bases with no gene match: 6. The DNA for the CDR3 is TGCGCCAGCAGCTTACAAGGGACAGGGGCTAGCACAGATACGCAGTATTTT. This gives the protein CASSLQGTGASTDTQYF.

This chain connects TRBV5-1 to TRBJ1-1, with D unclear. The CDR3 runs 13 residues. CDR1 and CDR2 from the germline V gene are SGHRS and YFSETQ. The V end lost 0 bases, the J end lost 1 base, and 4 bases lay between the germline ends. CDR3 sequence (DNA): TGCGCCAGCAGCTTGGAAGCGAACACTGAAGCTTTCTTT. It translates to CASSLEANTEAFF.

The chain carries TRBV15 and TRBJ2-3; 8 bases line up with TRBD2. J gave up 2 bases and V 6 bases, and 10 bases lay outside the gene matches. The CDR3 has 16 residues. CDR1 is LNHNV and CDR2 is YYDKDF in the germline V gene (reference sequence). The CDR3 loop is CATRNIAGRYTDTQYF. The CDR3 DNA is TGTGCCACCAGAAATATAGCGGGGCGATACACAGATACGCAGTATTTT. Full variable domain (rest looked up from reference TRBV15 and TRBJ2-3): DAMVIQNPRYQVTQFGKPVTLSCSQTLNHNVMYWYQQKSSQAPKLLFHYYDKDFNNEADTPDNFQSRRPNTSFCFLDIRSPGLGDTAMYLCATRNIAGRYTDTQYFGPGTRLTVL.

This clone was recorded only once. The CDR3 loop reads CAGTGSSTDTQYF. DNA of the CDR3: TGTGCCGGGACAGGATCTAGCACAGATACGCAGTATTTT. The chain carries TRBV30 and TRBJ2-3; TRBD1 matches 8 bases. Germline V gene data show CDR1 as GTSNPN and CDR2 as SVGIG (reference sequence). J gave up 0 bases and V 8 bases, and 4 bases lay outside the gene matches. This CDR3 contains 13 residues.

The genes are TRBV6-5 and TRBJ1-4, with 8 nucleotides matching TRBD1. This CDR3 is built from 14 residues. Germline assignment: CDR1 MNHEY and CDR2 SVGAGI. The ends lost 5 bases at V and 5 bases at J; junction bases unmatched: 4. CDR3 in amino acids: CASSPGDRNEKLFF. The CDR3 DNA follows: TGTGCCAGCAGTCCAGGGGACAGGAATGAAAAACTGTTTTTT.

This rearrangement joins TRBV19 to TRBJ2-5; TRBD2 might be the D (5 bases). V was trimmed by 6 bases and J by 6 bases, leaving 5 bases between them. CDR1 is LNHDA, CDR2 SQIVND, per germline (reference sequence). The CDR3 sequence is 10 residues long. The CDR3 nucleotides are TGTGCCAGTAGCGGGAAGACCCAGTACTTC. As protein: CASSGKTQYF. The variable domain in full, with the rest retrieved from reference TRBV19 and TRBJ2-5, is DGGITQSPKYLFRKEGQNVTLSCEQNLNHDAMYWYRQDPGQGLRLIYYSQIVNDFQKGDIAEGYSVSREKKESFPLTVTSAQKNPTAFYLCASSGKTQYFGPGTRLLVL.

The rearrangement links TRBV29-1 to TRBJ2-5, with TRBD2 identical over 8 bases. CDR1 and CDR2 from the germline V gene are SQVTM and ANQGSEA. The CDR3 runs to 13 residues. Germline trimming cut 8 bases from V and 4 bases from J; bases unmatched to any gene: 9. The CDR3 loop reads CSTKGLALETQYF. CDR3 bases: TGCAGCACTAAAGGACTAGCTCTAGAGACCCAGTACTTC.

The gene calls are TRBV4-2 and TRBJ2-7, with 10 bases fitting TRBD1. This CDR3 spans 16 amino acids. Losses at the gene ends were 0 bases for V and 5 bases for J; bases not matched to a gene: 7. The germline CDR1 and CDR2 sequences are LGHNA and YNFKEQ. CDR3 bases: TGTGCCAGCAGCCAAGATCCAGGGGACAGGGGTGACGAGCAGTACTTC. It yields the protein CASSQDPGDRGDEQYF.

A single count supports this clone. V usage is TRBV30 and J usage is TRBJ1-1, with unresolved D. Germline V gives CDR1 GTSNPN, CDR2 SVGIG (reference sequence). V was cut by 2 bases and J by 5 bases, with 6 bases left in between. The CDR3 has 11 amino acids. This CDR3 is CAWSFRTEAFF. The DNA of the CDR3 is TGTGCCTGGAGTTTTAGAACTGAAGCTTTCTTT. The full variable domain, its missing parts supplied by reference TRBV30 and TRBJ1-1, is SQTIHQWPATLVQPVGSPLSLECTVEGTSNPNLYWYRQAAGRGLQLLFYSVGIGQISSEVPQNLSASRPQDRQFILSSKKLLLSDSGFYLCAWSFRTEAFFGQGTRLTVV.

The CDR3 reads CASSSGGALKETQYF. CDR3 coding DNA: TGTGCCAGCAGTAGCGGGGGGGCCTTGAAAGAGACCCAGTACTTC. The genes are TRBV6-5 and TRBJ2-5, with TRBD2 identical over 10 bases. V dropped 5 bases and J dropped 3; count of bases not matched to a gene: 6. CDR3 length equals 15 residues. CDR1 and CDR2 from the germline V gene are MNHEY and SVGAGI.

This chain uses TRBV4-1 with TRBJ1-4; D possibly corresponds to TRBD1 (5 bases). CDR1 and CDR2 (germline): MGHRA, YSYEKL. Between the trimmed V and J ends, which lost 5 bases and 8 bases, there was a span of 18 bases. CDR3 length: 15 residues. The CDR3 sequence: CASSSERRVGEKLFF. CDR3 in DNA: TGCGCCAGCAGCTCAGAACGCAGGGTGGGGGAAAAACTGTTTTTT.

DNA for the CDR3: TGTGCCAGCAGTATACCCGGGACAGGGACCTATGGCTACACCTTC. Its protein product is CASSIPGTGTYGYTF. This chain links TRBV28 with TRBJ1-2; 9 bases agree with TRBD1. The CDR3 is 15 residues long. V dropped 5 bases and J dropped 4; count of bases not matched to a gene: 8. Per germline, CDR1 MDHEN and CDR2 SYDVKM.

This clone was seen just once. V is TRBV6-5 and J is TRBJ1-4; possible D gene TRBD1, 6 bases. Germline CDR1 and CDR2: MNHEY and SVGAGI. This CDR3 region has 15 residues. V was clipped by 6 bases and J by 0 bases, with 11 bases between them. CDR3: CASRGRQATNEKLFF. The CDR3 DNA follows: TGTGCCAGCAGAGGACGACAGGCAACTAATGAAAAACTGTTTTTT.

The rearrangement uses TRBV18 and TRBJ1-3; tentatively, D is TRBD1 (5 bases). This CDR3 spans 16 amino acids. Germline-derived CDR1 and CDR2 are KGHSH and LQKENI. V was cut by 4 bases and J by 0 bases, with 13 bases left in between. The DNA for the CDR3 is TGTGCCAGCTCACGAGGGACCGCAAGCTCTGGAAACACCATATATTTT. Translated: CASSRGTASSGNTIYF.

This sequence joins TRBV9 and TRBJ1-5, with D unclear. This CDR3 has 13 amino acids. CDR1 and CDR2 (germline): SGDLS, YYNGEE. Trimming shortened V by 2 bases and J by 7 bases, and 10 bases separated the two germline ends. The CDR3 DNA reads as TGTGCCAGCAGCGTGGACGGTTGGCAGCCCCAGCATTTT. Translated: CASSVDGWQPQHF.

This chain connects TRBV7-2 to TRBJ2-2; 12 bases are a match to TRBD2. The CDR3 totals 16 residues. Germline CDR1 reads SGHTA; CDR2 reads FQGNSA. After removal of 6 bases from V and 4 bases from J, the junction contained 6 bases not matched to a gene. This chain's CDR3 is CASRAGLAGGTGELFF. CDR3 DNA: TGTGCCAGCAGAGCGGGACTAGCGGGTGGCACCGGGGAGCTGTTTTTT.

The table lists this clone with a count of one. The CDR3 region is CASSTGQAREEKLFF. CDR3 nucleotides: TGCGCCAGCAGCACCGGACAGGCCAGGGAGGAAAAACTGTTTTTT. The rearrangement joins TRBV5-1 to TRBJ1-4, with 7 bases that match TRBD1. The CDR3 covers 15 residues. V was clipped by 4 bases and J by 8 bases; unmatched bases: 11. CDR1 and CDR2 from the germline V gene are SGHRS and YFSETQ. The entire variable domain, with the rest obtained from reference TRBV5-1 and TRBJ1-4, is as follows: KAGVTQTPRYLIKTRGQQVTLSCSPISGHRSVSWYQQTPGQGLQFLFEYFSETQRNKGNFPGRFSGRQFSNSRSEMNVSTLELGDSALYLCASSTGQAREEKLFFGSGTQLSVL.

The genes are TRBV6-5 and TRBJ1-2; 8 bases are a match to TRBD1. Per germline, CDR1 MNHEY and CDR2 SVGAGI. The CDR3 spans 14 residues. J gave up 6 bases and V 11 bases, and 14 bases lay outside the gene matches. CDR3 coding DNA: TGTGCCGGCTGCACCCAGGCAGGGGGCGATGGCTACACCTTC. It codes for CAGCTQAGGDGYTF.

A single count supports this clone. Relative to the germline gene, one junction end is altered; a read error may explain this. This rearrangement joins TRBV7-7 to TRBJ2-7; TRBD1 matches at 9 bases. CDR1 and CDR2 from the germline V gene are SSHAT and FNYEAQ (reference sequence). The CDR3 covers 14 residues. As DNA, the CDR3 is TGTGCTAGCAGCCTCGGGACAGGGATTGGCGAGCAGTACTTC. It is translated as CASSLGTGIGEQYF.

CDR3: CASTGPGANVLTF. CDR3 DNA sequence: TGCGCCAGCACAGGGCCTGGGGCCAACGTCCTGACTTTC. The chain uses TRBV5-1 and TRBJ2-6, with a possible D match to TRBD1 (5 bases). The CDR3 is 13 amino acids. The germline gives CDR1 SGHRS, CDR2 YFSETQ. V was trimmed by 6 bases and J by 2 bases, leaving 6 bases between them.

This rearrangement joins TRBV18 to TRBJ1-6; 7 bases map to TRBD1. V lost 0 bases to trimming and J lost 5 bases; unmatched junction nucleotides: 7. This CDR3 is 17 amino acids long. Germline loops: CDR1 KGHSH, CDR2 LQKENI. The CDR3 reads CASSPPRLGQDNSPLHF. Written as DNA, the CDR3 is TGTGCCAGCTCACCACCGAGGTTAGGACAGGATAATTCACCCCTCCACTTT. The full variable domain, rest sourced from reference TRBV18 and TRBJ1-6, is NAGVMQNPRHLVRRRGQEARLRCSPMKGHSHVYWYRQLPEEGLKFMVYLQKENIIDESGMPKERFSAEFPKEGPSILRIQQVVRGDSAAYFCASSPPRLGQDNSPLHFGNGTRLTVT.

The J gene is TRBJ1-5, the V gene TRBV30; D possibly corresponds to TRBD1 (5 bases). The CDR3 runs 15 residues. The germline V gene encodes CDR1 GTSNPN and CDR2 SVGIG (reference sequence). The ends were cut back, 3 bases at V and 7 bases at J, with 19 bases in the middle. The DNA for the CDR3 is TGTGCCTGGAGCGGCGACAGATTCAGAGGGCAGCCCCAGCATTTT. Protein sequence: CAWSGDRFRGQPQHF.

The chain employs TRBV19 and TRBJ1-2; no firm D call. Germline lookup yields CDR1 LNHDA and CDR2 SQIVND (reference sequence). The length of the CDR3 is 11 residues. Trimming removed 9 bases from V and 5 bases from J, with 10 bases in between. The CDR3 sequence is CASEFRYGYTF. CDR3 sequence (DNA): TGTGCCAGCGAGTTCCGGTATGGCTACACCTTC.

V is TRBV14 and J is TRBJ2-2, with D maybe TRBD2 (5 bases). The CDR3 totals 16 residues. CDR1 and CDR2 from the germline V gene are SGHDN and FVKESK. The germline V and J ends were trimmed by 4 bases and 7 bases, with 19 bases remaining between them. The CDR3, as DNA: TGTGCCAGCAGCCCAGCCGGGGTTAGCGTGGTCGGGGAGCTGTTTTTT. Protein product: CASSPAGVSVVGELFF.

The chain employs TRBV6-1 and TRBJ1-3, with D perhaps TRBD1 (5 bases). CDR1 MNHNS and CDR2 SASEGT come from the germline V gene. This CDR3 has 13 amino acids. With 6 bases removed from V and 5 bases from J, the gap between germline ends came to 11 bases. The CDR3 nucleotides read TGTGCCAGCAGCCAGGGTGGTAGAAACACCATATATTTT. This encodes CASSQGGRNTIYF.